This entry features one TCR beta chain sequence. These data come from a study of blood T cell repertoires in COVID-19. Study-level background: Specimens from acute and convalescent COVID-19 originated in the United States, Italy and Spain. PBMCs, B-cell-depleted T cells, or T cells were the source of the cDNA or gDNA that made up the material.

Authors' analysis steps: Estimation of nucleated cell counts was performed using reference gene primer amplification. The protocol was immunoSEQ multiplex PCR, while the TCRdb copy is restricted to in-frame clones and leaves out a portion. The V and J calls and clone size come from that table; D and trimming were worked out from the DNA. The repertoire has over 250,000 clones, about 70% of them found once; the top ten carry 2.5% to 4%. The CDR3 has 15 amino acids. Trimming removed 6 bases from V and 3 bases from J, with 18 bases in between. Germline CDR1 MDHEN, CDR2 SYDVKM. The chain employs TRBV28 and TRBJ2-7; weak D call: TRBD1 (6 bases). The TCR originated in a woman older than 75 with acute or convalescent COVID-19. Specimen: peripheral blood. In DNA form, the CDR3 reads TGTGCCAGCAGCCAACCTCAGGGGAATAACTACGAGCAGTACTTC. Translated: CASSQPQGNNYEQYF.